A single sample gave rise to the 26 T cell receptor beta chains below, sequenced in a study of T cells expressing NK-cell markers. TCRdb derives one entry per CDR3 protein from the 5' RACE reads, leaving out DNA. The listing records about 260,000 distinct CDR3 sequences. The specimen sequenced was blood T cells: a sorted CD56 or NKG2C T cell subset, CD4+ or CD8+ T cells, or bulk PBMC T cells (not recorded which). The receptors shown here come from a man in his late teens or twenties in good health.

The chain carries TRBV20-1 and TRBJ1-1; TCRdb picks TRBD1, but there is no DNA to check that call. The CDR3 is made up of 13 amino acids. Germline V gene data show CDR1 as DFQATT and CDR2 as SNEGSKA (reference sequence). The CDR3 reads CSASRGMNTEAFF.

The chain combines TRBV4-2 with TRBJ1-2; the TRBD1 assignment by TCRdb is unverifiable without DNA. This CDR3 contains 15 residues. Germline assignment: CDR1 LGHNA and CDR2 YNFKEQ. CDR3 amino acids: CASSQGTEQNYGYTF.

The chain combines TRBV25-1 with TRBJ2-1. This CDR3 is built from 13 residues. CDR1 and CDR2 from the germline V gene are MGHDK and SYGVNS. CDR3: CASSEWADNEQFF.

The rearrangement joins TRBV5-1 to TRBJ2-5; with no DNA, the TCRdb D assignment of TRBD1 cannot be verified. The CDR3 is made up of 13 amino acids. Germline CDR1 reads SGHRS; CDR2 reads YFSETQ. The CDR3 spells CASSDMGEETQYF.

The genes are TRBV12-3 or TRBV12-4 and TRBJ1-2; the TCRdb D gene call, TRBD1, has no DNA to confirm it. The CDR3 extends over 14 amino acids. The CDR3: CASSLGGRLNGYTF.

The chain uses TRBV5-1 and TRBJ2-3; TCRdb picks TRBD1, but there is no DNA to check that call. This CDR3 comprises 13 residues. Germline CDR1 and CDR2: SGHRS and YFSETQ. CDR3 loop: CASSLTGRDTQYF.

CDR3 protein: CASSLTEETQYF. This chain joins TRBV5-6 and TRBJ2-5. Germline V gene lookup returns CDR1 SGHDT and CDR2 YYEEEE. The CDR3 sequence is 12 residues long.

V usage is TRBV20-1 and J usage is TRBJ1-1; TCRdb indicates TRBD1, and absent DNA this call remains unverified. CDR1 is DFQATT, CDR2 SNEGSKA, per germline (reference sequence). The CDR3 runs 13 residues. This CDR3 is CSALDGGLGKAFF.

The chain recombines TRBV4-2 with TRBJ1-5. This CDR3 has 14 amino acids. Germline V gene sequence: CDR1 LGHNA, CDR2 YNFKEQ. The CDR3: CASSQDSGVQPQHF.

The rearrangement uses TRBV19 and TRBJ1-4; TCRdb gives TRBD1 as the D gene, but with no DNA this cannot be confirmed. The CDR3 consists of 14 residues. Germline V lookup: CDR1 LNHDA, CDR2 SQIVND (reference sequence). CDR3 sequence: CASTPTGVGEKLFF.

CDR3 sequence reads: CASSPPGRDYGYTF. This chain connects TRBV18 to TRBJ1-2. The CDR3 loop spans 14 amino acids. Germline V gives CDR1 KGHSH, CDR2 LQKENI. Full variable domain (remainder filled in from reference TRBV18 and TRBJ1-2): NAGVMQNPRHLVRRRGQEARLRCSPMKGHSHVYWYRQLPEEGLKFMVYLQKENIIDESGMPKERFSAEFPKEGPSILRIQQVVRGDSAAYFCASSPPGRDYGYTFGSGTRLTVV.

The V call is TRBV30, the J call TRBJ2-3; TCRdb selects TRBD2, and the lack of DNA leaves this call unchecked. Germline V gene data show CDR1 as GTSNPN and CDR2 as SVGIG (reference sequence). The CDR3 totals 16 residues. The CDR3 protein is CAWRGTSGKRTDTQYF.

The chain uses TRBV18 and TRBJ2-5. CDR3 length: 13 residues. Germline assignment: CDR1 KGHSH and CDR2 LQKENI. This CDR3 reads CASSPIGTETQYF.

The CDR3 reads CASMQGAKNEQFF. The chain links TRBV7-9 to TRBJ2-1; TCRdb lists TRBD1, though no DNA is available to test this call. Per germline, CDR1 SEHNR and CDR2 FQNEAQ (reference sequence). The CDR3 is 13 amino acids.

The chain employs TRBV28 and TRBJ2-1; TCRdb proposes TRBD1, but this gene call is untestable without DNA. This CDR3 contains 13 residues. Germline lookup yields CDR1 MDHEN and CDR2 SYDVKM. CDR3: CASNHGGWDEQFF.

The chain links TRBV19 to TRBJ2-1; with no DNA, the TCRdb D assignment of TRBD1 cannot be verified. Germline CDR1 is LNHDA and CDR2 is SQIVND (reference sequence). The CDR3 covers 14 residues. The CDR3 loop is CASSTQGFYNEQFF. The full variable domain, rest sourced from reference TRBV19 and TRBJ2-1, is DGGITQSPKYLFRKEGQNVTLSCEQNLNHDAMYWYRQDPGQGLRLIYYSQIVNDFQKGDIAEGYSVSREKKESFPLTVTSAQKNPTAFYLCASSTQGFYNEQFFGPGTRLTVL.

J is TRBJ1-2 and V is TRBV29-1; absent DNA, TCRdb's TRBD1 call cannot be checked. The CDR3 is made up of 15 amino acids. The V gene's germline CDR1 is SQVTM and CDR2 ANQGSEA. The CDR3 region is CSVLGDFGPNYGYTF.

The J gene is TRBJ2-5, the V gene TRBV11-2; TCRdb's D call, TRBD1, is unchecked because there is no DNA. The CDR3 contains 18 residues. Germline-derived CDR1 and CDR2 are SGHAT and FQNNGV. Here the CDR3 reads CASSSHSLGQGVWETQYF.

The rearrangement joins TRBV20-1 to TRBJ2-1; lacking DNA, the TRBD2 call made by TCRdb goes unchecked. The length of the CDR3 is 14 residues. CDR1 and CDR2 (germline): DFQATT, SNEGSKA (reference sequence). The CDR3 sequence: CSARRGTSGLEQFF.

The chain couples TRBV24-1 to TRBJ2-3; TCRdb selects TRBD1, and the lack of DNA leaves this call unchecked. The CDR3 is made up of 15 amino acids. The germline V gene encodes CDR1 KGHDR and CDR2 SFDVKD. CDR3 region: CATSDNSQGTDTQYF.

The rearrangement joins TRBV5-1 to TRBJ2-1; the D gene TCRdb calls, TRBD2, cannot be checked with no DNA. The CDR3 contains 20 residues. Germline CDR1 is SGHRS and CDR2 is YFSETQ. CDR3 region: CASSLYSGTSGASSYNEQFF.

The chain's CDR3 is CASSAGLAGRGTGELFF. J is TRBJ2-2 and V is TRBV5-1; TCRdb's D call, TRBD2, is unchecked because there is no DNA. CDR3 length: 17 residues. Germline V lookup: CDR1 SGHRS, CDR2 YFSETQ.

The rearrangement links TRBV25-1 to TRBJ1-2; TCRdb gives TRBD1 as the D gene, but with no DNA this cannot be confirmed. CDR3 length: 16 amino acids. Per germline, CDR1 MGHDK and CDR2 SYGVNS. The CDR3 spells CASEQPGTGSLGGYTF.

V usage is TRBV5-1 and J usage is TRBJ2-1. The germline gives CDR1 SGHRS, CDR2 YFSETQ. This CDR3 contains 14 residues. The CDR3 loop is CASSLRGKNNEQFF.

This chain links TRBV14 with TRBJ2-6. Germline CDR1 is SGHDN and CDR2 is FVKESK. The CDR3 runs to 15 residues. The CDR3 is CASSPRGRWANVLTF.

The V gene is TRBV2, the J gene TRBJ1-5. Looked up from germline, CDR1 is SNHLY and CDR2 is FYNNEI. There are 14 residues in the CDR3. CDR3 protein: CASREGNSNQPQHF.